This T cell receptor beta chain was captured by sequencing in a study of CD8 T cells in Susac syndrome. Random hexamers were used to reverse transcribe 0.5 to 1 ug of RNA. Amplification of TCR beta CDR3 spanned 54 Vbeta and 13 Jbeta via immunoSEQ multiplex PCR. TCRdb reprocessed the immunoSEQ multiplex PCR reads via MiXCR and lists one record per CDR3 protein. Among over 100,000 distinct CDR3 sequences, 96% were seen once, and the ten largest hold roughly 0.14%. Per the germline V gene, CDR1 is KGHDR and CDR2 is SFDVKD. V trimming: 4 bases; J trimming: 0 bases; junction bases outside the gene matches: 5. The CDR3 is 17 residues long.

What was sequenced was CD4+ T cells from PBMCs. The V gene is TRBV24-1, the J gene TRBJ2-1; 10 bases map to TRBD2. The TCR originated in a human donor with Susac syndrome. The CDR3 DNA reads TGTGCCACCAGTGAGTCCGGGACTAGCGTCTCCTACAATGAGCAGTTCTTC. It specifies CATSESGTSVSYNEQFF.